These 24 T cell receptor beta chains came from one sample sequenced in a study of T cell changes during pregnancy in multiple sclerosis. Libraries were prepared by immunoSEQ multiplex PCR; TCRdb keeps only in-frame clonotypes and omits some of them. The sample has roughly 61,000 clones, about nine tenths seen once. The source material was peripheral blood, sampled in the first trimester of pregnancy. Receptor source: a female donor in good health, enrolled as a control in a pregnancy study.

The CDR3 is CASSLGTAGLGTYEQYF. The CDR3 DNA reads TGTGCCAGCAGCCTCGGGACAGCGGGACTAGGGACCTACGAGCAGTACTTC. The chain has TRBV7-2 and TRBJ2-7; tentatively, D is TRBD2 (8 bases). This CDR3 is built from 17 residues. V lost 5 bases and J lost 2, with 22 bases in between. Germline V gene sequence: CDR1 SGHTA, CDR2 FQGNSA. The whole variable domain, filled in from reference TRBV7-2 and TRBJ2-7, reads GAGVSQSPSNKVTEKGKDVELRCDPISGHTALYWYRQSLGQGLEFLIYFQGNSAPDKSGLPSDRFSAERTGGSVSTLTIQRTQQEDSAVYLCASSLGTAGLGTYEQYFGPGTRLTVT.

V is TRBV6-6 and J is TRBJ2-2, with TRBD2 identical over 10 bases. In germline, CDR1 is MNHNY, CDR2 SVGAGI (reference sequence). CDR3 length equals 14 residues. The ends lost 7 bases at V and 7 bases at J; junction bases unmatched: 6. The CDR3 bases are TGTGCCAGCATTAGCGGGAGGCCGGGCGGGGAGCTGTTTTTT. Encoded protein: CASISGRPGGELFF.

This sequence joins TRBV30 and TRBJ1-6; possibly TRBD1 for D (6 bases). The length of the CDR3 is 11 residues. Germline CDR1 is GTSNPN and CDR2 is SVGIG (reference sequence). Between the trimmed V and J ends, which lost 0 bases and 12 bases, there was a span of 6 bases. The DNA of the CDR3 is TGTGCCTGGAGTGTAGGGGGACCCCTCCACTTT. Its protein product is CAWSVGGPLHF.

CDR3 sequence (DNA): TGTGCCAGCAGTTACCGGGGACAGGGGTTTTCCTACGAGCAGTACTTC. Translating gives CASSYRGQGFSYEQYF. The rearrangement joins TRBV6-5 to TRBJ2-7; 10 bases match TRBD1. The V segment lost 2 bases and the J segment 1 base; nucleotides outside the gene matches: 5. CDR1 MNHEY and CDR2 SVGAGI come from the germline V gene. CDR3 length: 16 amino acids.

The chain combines TRBV9 with TRBJ2-2; D is uncertain. CDR1 is SGDLS, CDR2 YYNGEE, per germline. There are 15 residues in the CDR3. V lost 1 base to trimming and J lost 1 base, with 8 bases between them. The CDR3 protein is CASSVLPRNTGELFF. For the CDR3, the DNA is TGTGCCAGCAGCGTACTTCCTCGGAACACCGGGGAGCTGTTTTTT.

This chain links TRBV7-3 with TRBJ1-4; TRBD1 aligns across 7 bases. The length of the CDR3 is 15 residues. The V and J ends lost 5 bases and 8 bases, in that order; junction bases with no gene match: 11. Germline values: CDR1 SGHTA, CDR2 FQGTGA. In DNA, the CDR3 is TGTGCCAGCAGCGAACAGGGGCTCTCGGGCGAAAAACTGTTTTTT. This gives the protein CASSEQGLSGEKLFF.

The chain employs TRBV7-2 and TRBJ2-2; TRBD2 agrees at 12 bases. This CDR3 is built from 15 residues. CDR1 and CDR2 from the germline V gene are SGHTA and FQGNSA. The V gene end was trimmed by 0 bases and the J gene end by 7 bases; junction bases not matched to a gene: 0. The DNA for the CDR3 is TGTGCCAGCAGCTTAGCACTAGCGGGAGGCGGGGAGCTGTTTTTT. As protein: CASSLALAGGGELFF. Full variable domain (outside the CDR3, taken from reference TRBV7-2 and TRBJ2-2): GAGVSQSPSNKVTEKGKDVELRCDPISGHTALYWYRQSLGQGLEFLIYFQGNSAPDKSGLPSDRFSAERTGGSVSTLTIQRTQQEDSAVYLCASSLALAGGGELFFGEGSRLTVL.

CDR3 loop: CASSSNTGAGYEQYF. CDR3 DNA: TGTGCCAGCAGTTCTAACACAGGGGCCGGCTACGAGCAGTACTTC. V gene TRBV7-8 combines with J gene TRBJ2-7; 7 positions agree with TRBD1. Trimming at V came to 6 bases and at J to 3 bases, leaving 11 bases not matched to a gene. Germline V gene data show CDR1 as SGHVS and CDR2 as FQNEAQ. The length of the CDR3 is 15 residues. Full variable domain (missing parts from reference TRBV7-8 and TRBJ2-7): GAGVSQSPRYKVAKRGQDVALRCDPISGHVSLFWYQQALGQGPEFLTYFQNEAQLDKSGLPSDRFFAERPEGSVSTLKIQRTQQEDSAVYLCASSSNTGAGYEQYFGPGTRLTVT.

This sequence joins TRBV16 and TRBJ1-4, with D unresolved. Germline assignment: CDR1 KGHSY and CDR2 FQNENV. V dropped 4 bases and J dropped 2 bases, with 11 bases sitting between them. The CDR3 spans 15 residues. This chain's CDR3 is CASSRLGGTNEKLFF. Written as DNA, the CDR3 is TGTGCCAGCAGCCGCCTGGGAGGGACTAATGAAAAACTGTTTTTT.

The chain couples TRBV5-6 to TRBJ2-3; weak D call: TRBD2 (5 bases). Germline V gene lookup returns CDR1 SGHDT and CDR2 YYEEEE. V lost 0 bases and J 2 bases, leaving 13 bases between the germline ends. The CDR3 is made up of 16 amino acids. The CDR3 nucleotides read TGTGCCAGCAGCTTGGAAGAGCGGACCTTCACAGATACGCAGTATTTT. Protein product: CASSLEERTFTDTQYF.

V usage is TRBV11-2 and J usage is TRBJ2-2; possibly TRBD1 for D (6 bases). Trimming stripped 11 bases from V and 0 bases from J, with 13 bases between. CDR1 and CDR2 from the germline V gene are SGHAT and FQNNGV. This CDR3 has 14 amino acids. The CDR3 region is CAGSKGANTGELFF. As DNA, the CDR3 is TGTGCCGGTTCGAAGGGGGCGAACACCGGGGAGCTGTTTTTT.

CDR3 sequence: CASSFTGISTGANVLTF. CDR3 DNA sequence: TGTGCCAGCAGCTTTACAGGGATCAGCACTGGGGCCAACGTCCTGACTTTC. This rearrangement joins TRBV11-2 to TRBJ2-6; maybe TRBD1 (6 bases). V lost 3 bases and J lost 2, with 14 bases in between. The CDR3 length is 17 residues. Germline lookup yields CDR1 SGHAT and CDR2 FQNNGV.

The chain has TRBV5-1 and TRBJ1-6, with 7 bases that match TRBD1. V lost 5 bases, J lost 7 bases, and 6 bases stayed unmatched. The CDR3 is 14 amino acids. Germline V lookup: CDR1 SGHRS, CDR2 YFSETQ. This chain's CDR3 is CASRTTGDNSPLHF. CDR3 in DNA: TGCGCCAGCAGAACTACAGGGGACAATTCACCCCTCCACTTT. Full variable domain (missing parts from reference TRBV5-1 and TRBJ1-6): KAGVTQTPRYLIKTRGQQVTLSCSPISGHRSVSWYQQTPGQGLQFLFEYFSETQRNKGNFPGRFSGRQFSNSRSEMNVSTLELGDSALYLCASRTTGDNSPLHFGNGTRLTVT.

This chain uses TRBV11-2 with TRBJ1-3; TRBD1 is a possible D gene (6 bases). Germline V gives CDR1 SGHAT, CDR2 FQNNGV. The length of the CDR3 is 14 residues. V gave up 3 bases and J gave up 5 bases, with 11 bases separating them. CDR3: CASSFWGQRNTIYF. CDR3 bases: TGTGCCAGCAGCTTTTGGGGGCAAAGAAACACCATATATTTT.

The DNA of the CDR3 is TGTGCCAGCAGCGGGCTCTTGGGGCACACTGAAGCTTTCTTT. This encodes CASSGLLGHTEAFF. This chain connects TRBV7-3 to TRBJ1-1, with D possibly being TRBD1 (5 bases). Germline lookup yields CDR1 SGHTA and CDR2 FQGTGA. Trimming took 5 bases from V and 3 from J, leaving 13 bases between them. The CDR3 sequence is 14 residues long.

This clone occurred a few times. The chain joins TRBV10-3 to TRBJ2-1; the match to TRBD2 covers 9 bases. V lost 6 bases to trimming and J lost 6 bases; unmatched junction nucleotides: 3. Germline V gene data show CDR1 as ENHRY and CDR2 as SYGVKD. This CDR3 region has 13 residues. The chain's CDR3 is CAIRPGLANEQFF. In DNA, the CDR3 is TGTGCCATCAGGCCGGGACTAGCCAATGAGCAGTTCTTC.

The chain carries TRBV18 and TRBJ1-2; 8 bases agree with TRBD1. Trimming removed 6 bases from V and 6 bases from J; junction bases left unmatched: 12. Germline CDR1 reads KGHSH; CDR2 reads LQKENI. The CDR3 runs to 15 residues. CDR3 in DNA: TGTGCCAGCTCTCCCGGACAGGGTGGTATTAATGGCTACACCTTC. Translating it yields CASSPGQGGINGYTF.

The gene calls are TRBV19 and TRBJ2-1; D is uncertain. V was trimmed by 2 bases and J by 7 bases, leaving 12 bases between them. There are 14 residues in the CDR3. Germline CDR1 reads LNHDA; CDR2 reads SQIVND (reference sequence). The CDR3 loop is CASSILGSINEQFF. The DNA for the CDR3 is TGTGCCAGTAGTATATTGGGCAGCATAAATGAGCAGTTCTTC.

The V call is TRBV29-1, the J call TRBJ2-2; TRBD1 aligns across 8 bases. The CDR3 consists of 16 residues. The V gene's germline CDR1 is SQVTM and CDR2 ANQGSEA. J lost 1 base, V lost 5 bases, and 9 bases had no gene match. In DNA, the CDR3 is TGCAGCGTTACCACTACGGGACAGGTGAACACCGGGGAGCTGTTTTTT. It specifies CSVTTTGQVNTGELFF.

The rearrangement uses TRBV6-6 and TRBJ2-3; D is undetermined. Looked up from germline, CDR1 is MNHNY and CDR2 is SVGAGI (reference sequence). V lost 4 bases and J lost 6, with 11 bases in between. The CDR3 loop spans 13 amino acids. The CDR3 sequence: CASSFPSVDTQYF. As DNA, the CDR3 is TGTGCCAGCAGTTTCCCTTCTGTGGATACGCAGTATTTT.

J is TRBJ2-2 and V is TRBV23-1, with 9 nucleotides matching TRBD2. TRBV23-1 has ORF status, its function being uncertain. The ends lost 2 bases at V and 0 bases at J; junction bases unmatched: 7. The CDR3 spans 18 residues. As DNA, the CDR3 is TGCGCCAGCAGTCAACCTGGCGGGAGGGTCCCGAACACCGGGGAGCTGTTTTTT. Translated: CASSQPGGRVPNTGELFF.

The V call is TRBV7-9, the J call TRBJ2-7, with a possible D match to TRBD2 (6 bases). The V end was cut by 3 bases, the J end by 4 bases, with 13 bases between. The CDR3 has 14 residues. CDR1 and CDR2 from the germline V gene are SEHNR and FQNEAQ (reference sequence). CDR3 region: CASSFGGEEYEQYF. CDR3 bases: TGTGCCAGCAGCTTCGGGGGAGAGGAGTACGAGCAGTACTTC.

This clone showed up just once. The rearrangement joins TRBV28 to TRBJ2-2, with a possible D match to TRBD2 (5 bases). V gave up 4 bases and J gave up 4 bases, with 10 bases separating them. Germline values: CDR1 MDHEN, CDR2 SYDVKM. The CDR3 loop spans 14 amino acids. The CDR3 nucleotides read TGTGCCAGCAGTTCTCCTAGCAGCACCGGGGAGCTGTTTTTT. This translates into CASSSPSSTGELFF.

The chain carries TRBV18 and TRBJ2-3, with 7 bases lining up with TRBD1. CDR1 is KGHSH, CDR2 LQKENI, per germline. This CDR3 has 15 residues. V shed 6 bases and J 5 bases; nucleotides not matched to a gene: 11. CDR3 bases: TGTGCCAGCTCGCTGGACAGGAACAATAAAGATACGCAGTATTTT. Its translation is CASSLDRNNKDTQYF. Complete variable domain (other parts from reference TRBV18 and TRBJ2-3): NAGVMQNPRHLVRRRGQEARLRCSPMKGHSHVYWYRQLPEEGLKFMVYLQKENIIDESGMPKERFSAEFPKEGPSILRIQQVVRGDSAAYFCASSLDRNNKDTQYFGPGTRLTVL.